This T cell receptor (beta chain) was sequenced for a study of blood T cell repertoires in COVID-19. Study-level background: The study drew acute and convalescent COVID-19 samples from the United States, Italy and Spain. Sample material is recorded as cDNA or gDNA derived from T cells, B-cell-depleted T cells, or PBMCs.

Germline V gene sequence: CDR1 SGDLS, CDR2 YYNGEE. Inclusive of both ends, the CDR3 amounts to 15 amino acids. Comments on this clone: The DNA is left out, because the CDR3 cannot be placed on it with certainty; the CDR3 is given as TCRdb lists it.

Authors' processing steps: Nucleated cell number was recorded as an estimate derived from reference gene primer amplification. TCRdb's copy holds only in-frame clones and misses some; the assay was immunoSEQ multiplex PCR. V and J calls and clone size are given by that table; D and trimming were obtained from the DNA. This repertoire shows under 300,000 clones, around 90% found once; its top ten account for roughly 3.6%. The TCR comes from a woman aged 40-49 years with acute or convalescent COVID-19. The sequenced sample consisted of peripheral blood. The rearrangement links TRBV9 to TRBJ1-4; the DNA was not compared with TRBD1, the D call given in the table. The CDR3 sequence is CASSFGPGDNEKLFF.